The clone carrying this T cell receptor (beta chain) was detected once. These data are taken from a study of blood T cell repertoires in COVID-19. Study context: Both acute and convalescent COVID-19 samples were obtained from the United States, Italy and Spain. PBMCs, B-cell-depleted T cells, or T cells provided the cDNA or gDNA that made up the material.

Assay: immunoSEQ multiplex PCR; the TCRdb copy retains only in-frame clones and omits some. The profile shows hundreds of thousands of clones, about 86% of them singletons. The CDR3 contains 14 residues. Per germline, CDR1 MDHEN and CDR2 SYDVKM. Trimming left V 7 bases short and J 0 bases short, with 10 bases between. The sequenced material came from peripheral blood. The receptor's source is an older man with acute or convalescent COVID-19. The chain couples TRBV28 to TRBJ1-3; D remains unclear. Here the CDR3 reads CASTLAHSGNTIYF. DNA for the CDR3: TGTGCCAGCACCCTGGCTCACTCTGGAAACACCATATATTTT.